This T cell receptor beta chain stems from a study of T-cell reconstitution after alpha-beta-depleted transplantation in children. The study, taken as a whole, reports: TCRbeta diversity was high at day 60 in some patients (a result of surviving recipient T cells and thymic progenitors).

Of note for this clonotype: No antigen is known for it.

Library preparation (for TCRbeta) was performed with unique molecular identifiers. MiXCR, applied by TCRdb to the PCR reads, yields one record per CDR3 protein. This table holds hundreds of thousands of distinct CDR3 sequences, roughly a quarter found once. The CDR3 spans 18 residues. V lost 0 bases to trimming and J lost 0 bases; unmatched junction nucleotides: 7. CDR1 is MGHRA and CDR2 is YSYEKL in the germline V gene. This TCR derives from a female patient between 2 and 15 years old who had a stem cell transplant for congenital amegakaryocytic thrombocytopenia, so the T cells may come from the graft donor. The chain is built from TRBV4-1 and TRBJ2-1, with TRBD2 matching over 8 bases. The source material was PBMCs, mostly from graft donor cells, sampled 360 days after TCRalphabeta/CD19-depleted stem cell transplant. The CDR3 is CASSQEIPAGGSYNEQFF. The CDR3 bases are TGCGCCAGCAGCCAAGAAATCCCCGCGGGGGGCTCCTACAATGAGCAGTTCTTC.